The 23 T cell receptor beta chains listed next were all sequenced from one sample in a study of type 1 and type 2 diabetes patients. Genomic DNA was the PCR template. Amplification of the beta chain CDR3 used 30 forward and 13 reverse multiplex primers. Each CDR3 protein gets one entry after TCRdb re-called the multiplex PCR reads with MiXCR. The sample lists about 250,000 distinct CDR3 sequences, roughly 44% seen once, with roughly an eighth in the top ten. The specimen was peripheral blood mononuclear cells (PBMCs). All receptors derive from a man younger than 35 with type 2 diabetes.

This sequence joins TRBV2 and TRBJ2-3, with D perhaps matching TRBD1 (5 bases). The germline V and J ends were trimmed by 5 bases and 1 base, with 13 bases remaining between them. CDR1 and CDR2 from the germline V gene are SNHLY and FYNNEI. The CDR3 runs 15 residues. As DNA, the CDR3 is TGTGCCAGCAGTTTGTACAGGTCTGGCACAGATACGCAGTATTTT. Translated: CASSLYRSGTDTQYF.

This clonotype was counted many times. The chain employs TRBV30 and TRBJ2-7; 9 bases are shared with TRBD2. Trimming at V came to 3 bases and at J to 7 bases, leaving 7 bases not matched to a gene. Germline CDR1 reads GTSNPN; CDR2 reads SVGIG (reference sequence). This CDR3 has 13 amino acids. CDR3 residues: CAWSLAGVGEQYF. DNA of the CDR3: TGTGCCTGGAGCTTAGCGGGAGTAGGGGAGCAGTACTTC.

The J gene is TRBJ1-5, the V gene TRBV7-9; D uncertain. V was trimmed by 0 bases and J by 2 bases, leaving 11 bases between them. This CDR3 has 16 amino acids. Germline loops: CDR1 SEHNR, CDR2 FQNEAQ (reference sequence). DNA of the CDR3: TGTGCCAGCAGCTTAGCGCTGGTCGGAGGCAATCAGCCCCAGCATTTT. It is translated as CASSLALVGGNQPQHF.

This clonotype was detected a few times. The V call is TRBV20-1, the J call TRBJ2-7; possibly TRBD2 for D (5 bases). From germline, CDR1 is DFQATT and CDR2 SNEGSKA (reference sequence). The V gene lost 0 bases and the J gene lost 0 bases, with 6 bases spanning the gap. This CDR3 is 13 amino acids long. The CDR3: CSAREADSYEQYF. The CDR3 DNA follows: TGCAGTGCTAGAGAAGCGGACTCCTACGAGCAGTACTTC.

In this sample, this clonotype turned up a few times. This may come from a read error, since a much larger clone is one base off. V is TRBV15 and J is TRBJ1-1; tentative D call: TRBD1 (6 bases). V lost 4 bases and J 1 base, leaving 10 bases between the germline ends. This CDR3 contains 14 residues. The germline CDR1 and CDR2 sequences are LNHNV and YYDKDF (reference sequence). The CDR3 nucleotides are TGTGCCACCAGCACCCCGACAGGGAACACTGAAGCTTTCTTT. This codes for CATSTPTGNTEAFF.

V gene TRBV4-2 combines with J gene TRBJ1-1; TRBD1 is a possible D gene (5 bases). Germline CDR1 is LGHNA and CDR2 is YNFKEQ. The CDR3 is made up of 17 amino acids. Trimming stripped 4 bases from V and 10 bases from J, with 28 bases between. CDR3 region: CASSPKGRTSGLRIAFF. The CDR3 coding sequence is TGTGCCAGCAGCCCTAAAGGTCGGACATCCGGGTTGAGGATAGCTTTCTTT.

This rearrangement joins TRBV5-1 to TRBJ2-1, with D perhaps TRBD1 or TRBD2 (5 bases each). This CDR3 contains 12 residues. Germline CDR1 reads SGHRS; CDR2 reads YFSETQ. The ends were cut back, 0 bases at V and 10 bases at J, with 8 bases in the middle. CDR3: CASSLERGEQFF. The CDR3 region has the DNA TGCGCCAGCAGCTTGGAGAGGGGCGAGCAGTTCTTC.

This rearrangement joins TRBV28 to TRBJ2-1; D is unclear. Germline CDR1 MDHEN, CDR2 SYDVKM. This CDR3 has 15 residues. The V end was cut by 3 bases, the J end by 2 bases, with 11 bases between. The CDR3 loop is CASSLRQSPYNEQFF. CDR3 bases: TGTGCCAGCAGTTTGCGGCAGTCCCCCTACAATGAGCAGTTCTTC.

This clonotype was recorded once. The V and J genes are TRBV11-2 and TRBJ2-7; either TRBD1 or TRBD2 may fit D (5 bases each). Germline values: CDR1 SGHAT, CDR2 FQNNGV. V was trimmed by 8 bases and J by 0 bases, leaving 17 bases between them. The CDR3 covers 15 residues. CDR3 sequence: CASRGPGRPSYEQYF. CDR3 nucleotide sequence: TGTGCCAGCCGGGGACCAGGGCGTCCCTCCTACGAGCAGTACTTC.

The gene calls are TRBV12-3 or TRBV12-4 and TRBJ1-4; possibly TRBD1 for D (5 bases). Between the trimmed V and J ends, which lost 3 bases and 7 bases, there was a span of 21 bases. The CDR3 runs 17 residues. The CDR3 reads CASSFDQGGILSEKLFF. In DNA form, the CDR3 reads TGTGCCAGCAGTTTCGATCAGGGAGGGATCTTAAGTGAAAAACTGTTTTTT.

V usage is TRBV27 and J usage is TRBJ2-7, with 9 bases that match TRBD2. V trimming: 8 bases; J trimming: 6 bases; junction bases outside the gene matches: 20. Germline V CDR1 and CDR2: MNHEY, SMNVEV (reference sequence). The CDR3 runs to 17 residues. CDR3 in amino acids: CASGSLGLGGRASEQYF. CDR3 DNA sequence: TGTGCCAGCGGTTCCTTAGGATTAGGCGGGAGGGCCTCCGAGCAGTACTTC.

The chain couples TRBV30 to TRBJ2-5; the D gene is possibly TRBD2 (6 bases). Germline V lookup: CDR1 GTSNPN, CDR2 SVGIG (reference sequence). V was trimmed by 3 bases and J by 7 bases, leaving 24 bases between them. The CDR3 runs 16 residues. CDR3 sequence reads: CAWRGNVDYHSGTQYF. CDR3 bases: TGTGCCTGGAGAGGTAACGTGGACTACCATTCAGGGACCCAGTACTTC. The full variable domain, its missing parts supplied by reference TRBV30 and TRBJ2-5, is SQTIHQWPATLVQPVGSPLSLECTVEGTSNPNLYWYRQAAGRGLQLLFYSVGIGQISSEVPQNLSASRPQDRQFILSSKKLLLSDSGFYLCAWRGNVDYHSGTQYFGPGTRLLVL.

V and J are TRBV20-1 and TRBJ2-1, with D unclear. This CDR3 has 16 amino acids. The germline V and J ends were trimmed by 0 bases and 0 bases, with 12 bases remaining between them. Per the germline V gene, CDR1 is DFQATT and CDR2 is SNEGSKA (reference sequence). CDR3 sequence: CSARDHGVSSYNEQFF. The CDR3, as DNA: TGCAGTGCTAGAGATCACGGCGTTAGCTCCTACAATGAGCAGTTCTTC.

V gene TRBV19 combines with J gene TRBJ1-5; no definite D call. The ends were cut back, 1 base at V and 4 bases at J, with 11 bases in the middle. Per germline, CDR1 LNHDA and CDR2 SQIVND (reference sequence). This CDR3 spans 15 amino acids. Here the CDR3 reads CASSIGSGGNQPQHF. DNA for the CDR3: TGTGCCAGTAGTATAGGTTCGGGAGGGAATCAGCCCCAGCATTTT.

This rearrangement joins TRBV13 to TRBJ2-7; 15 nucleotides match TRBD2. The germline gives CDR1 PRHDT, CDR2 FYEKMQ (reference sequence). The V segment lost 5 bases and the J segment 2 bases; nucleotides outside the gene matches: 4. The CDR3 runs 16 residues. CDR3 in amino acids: CASSQGLAGGPYEQYF. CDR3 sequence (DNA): TGTGCCAGCAGCCAGGGACTAGCGGGAGGCCCCTACGAGCAGTACTTC.

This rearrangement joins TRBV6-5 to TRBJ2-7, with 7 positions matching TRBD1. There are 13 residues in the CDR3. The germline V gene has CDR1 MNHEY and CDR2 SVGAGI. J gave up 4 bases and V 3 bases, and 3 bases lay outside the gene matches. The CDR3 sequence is CASSYNRGYEQYF. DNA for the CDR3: TGTGCCAGCAGTTATAACAGGGGTTACGAGCAGTACTTC.

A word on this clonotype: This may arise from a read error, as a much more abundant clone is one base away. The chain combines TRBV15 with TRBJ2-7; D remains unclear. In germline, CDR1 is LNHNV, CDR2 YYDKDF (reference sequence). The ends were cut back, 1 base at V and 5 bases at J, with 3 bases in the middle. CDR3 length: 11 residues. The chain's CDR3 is CATSRGHEQYF. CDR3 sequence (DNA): TGTGCCACCAGCAGAGGCCACGAGCAGTACTTC.

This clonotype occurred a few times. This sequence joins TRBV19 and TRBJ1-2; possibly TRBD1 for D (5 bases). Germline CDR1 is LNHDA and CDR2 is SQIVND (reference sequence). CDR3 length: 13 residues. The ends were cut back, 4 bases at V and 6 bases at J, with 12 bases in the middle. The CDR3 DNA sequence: TGTGCCAGTAGTAAGGGTAGGGGCAATGGCTACACCTTC. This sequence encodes CASSKGRGNGYTF.

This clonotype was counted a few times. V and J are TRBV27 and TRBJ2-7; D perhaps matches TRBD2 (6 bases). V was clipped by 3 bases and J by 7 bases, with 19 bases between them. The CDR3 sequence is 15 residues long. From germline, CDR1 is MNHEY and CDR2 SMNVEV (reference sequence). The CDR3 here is CASSFSGGVTWEQYF. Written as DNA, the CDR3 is TGTGCCAGCAGTTTTAGCGGAGGGGTAACGTGGGAGCAGTACTTC.

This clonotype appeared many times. The CDR3 region has the DNA TGTGCCAGCACGGGACAGGGGCACCAAAATTCACCCCTCCACTTT. It encodes CASTGQGHQNSPLHF. The gene calls are TRBV2 and TRBJ1-6; 10 bases map to TRBD1. J was trimmed by 7 bases and V by 7 bases; bases with no gene match: 7. The CDR3 consists of 15 residues. Germline CDR1 reads SNHLY; CDR2 reads FYNNEI.

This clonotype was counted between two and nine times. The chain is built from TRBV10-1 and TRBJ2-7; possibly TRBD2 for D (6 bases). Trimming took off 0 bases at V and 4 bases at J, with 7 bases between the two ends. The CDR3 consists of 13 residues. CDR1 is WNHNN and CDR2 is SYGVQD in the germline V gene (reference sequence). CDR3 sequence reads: CASSESGGYEQYF. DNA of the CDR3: TGCGCCAGCAGTGAGTCGGGAGGATACGAGCAGTACTTC.

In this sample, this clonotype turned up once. The CDR3 sequence is CASTFTGGANRGGEQFF. DNA of the CDR3: TGTGCCAGCACCTTTACAGGGGGCGCAAATAGAGGCGGTGAGCAGTTCTTC. This rearrangement joins TRBV5-6 to TRBJ2-7, with 9 bases identical to TRBD1. The J call could be wrong; TRBJ2-1 is a better fit for the DNA end. Per the germline V gene, CDR1 is SGHDT and CDR2 is YYEEEE. The CDR3 consists of 17 residues.

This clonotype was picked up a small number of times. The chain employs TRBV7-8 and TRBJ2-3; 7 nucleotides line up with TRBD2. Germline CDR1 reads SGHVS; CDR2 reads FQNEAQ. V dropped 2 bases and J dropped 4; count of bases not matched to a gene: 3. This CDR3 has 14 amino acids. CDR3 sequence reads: CASSLLAGADTQYF. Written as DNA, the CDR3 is TGTGCCAGCAGCTTACTCGCGGGAGCAGATACGCAGTATTTT. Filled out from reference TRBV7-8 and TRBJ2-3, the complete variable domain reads GAGVSQSPRYKVAKRGQDVALRCDPISGHVSLFWYQQALGQGPEFLTYFQNEAQLDKSGLPSDRFFAERPEGSVSTLKIQRTQQEDSAVYLCASSLLAGADTQYFGPGTRLTVL.